The TCR beta chain described here comes from a study of blood T cell repertoires in COVID-19. At the level of the study: Samples came from the United States, Italy and Spain, spanning acute and convalescent COVID-19.

Profiled with immunoSEQ multiplex PCR; TCRdb holds only in-frame clones, not every one. There are roughly 160,000 clones in the sample; roughly 85% occur only once, and approximately 8% lies in the top ten. Trimming left V 4 bases short and J 7 bases short, with 17 bases between. The length of the CDR3 is 15 residues. Germline values: CDR1 SGDLS, CDR2 YYNGEE. The chain links TRBV9 to TRBJ1-4; TRBD1 might be the D (6 bases). The sequenced material came from peripheral blood. The clonotype was recovered from a man between 60 and 75 years old with acute or convalescent COVID-19. The CDR3 coding sequence is TGTGCCAGCAGCCTAGACGCGAGGGGGGGTGAAAAACTGTTTTTT. Amino acids: CASSLDARGGEKLFF.